The 22 T cell receptor beta chains below come from one sample, sequenced in a study of T cell repertoires in cytomegalovirus infection. Via MiXCR, TCRdb re-called the reads, giving one row per CDR3 protein. The table has roughly 200,000 distinct CDR3 sequences, around two fifths seen once; the top ten hold around 60%. What these receptors recognize is not known. The specimen was CD8+ T cells from cultured PBMCs, collected from culture after CMV antigen stimulation. All receptors come from a human donor in good health (CMV status not recorded). Some clones in this sample may be carry-over from other donors' samples.

This clonotype was seen many times. The gene calls are TRBV2 and TRBJ2-2; no firm D call. The V end lost 3 bases, the J end lost 0 bases, and 8 bases lay between the germline ends. CDR3 length: 15 amino acids. Germline V CDR1 and CDR2: SNHLY, FYNNEI. This CDR3 reads CASSETTTNTGELFF. CDR3 sequence (DNA): TGTGCCAGCAGTGAGACAACTACGAACACCGGGGAGCTGTTTTTT.

This clonotype was counted at least ten times. The chain joins TRBV5-8 to TRBJ2-1; a possible D gene is TRBD1 (5 bases). Trimming cost V 4 bases and J 1 base, with 15 bases left between them. The CDR3 runs to 16 residues. Germline CDR1 reads SGHTS; CDR2 reads YDEGEE. The CDR3, as DNA: TGTGCCAGCAGCCTAGGGGCCGTGCCTTCCTACAATGAGCAGTTCTTC. Protein sequence: CASSLGAVPSYNEQFF.

This clonotype was detected many times. V is TRBV7-6 and J is TRBJ1-5; perhaps TRBD1 as D (6 bases). CDR1 is SGHVS and CDR2 is FNYEAQ in the germline V gene. The V end was cut by 5 bases, the J end by 0 bases, with 14 bases between. The CDR3 length is 16 residues. The chain's CDR3 is CASSMGAPYSNQPQHF. CDR3 sequence (DNA): TGTGCCAGCAGCATGGGGGCACCTTATAGCAATCAGCCCCAGCATTTT.

V gene TRBV6-5 combines with J gene TRBJ1-2, with D tentatively TRBD1 (6 bases). Trimming stripped 0 bases from V and 14 bases from J, with 25 bases between. Per the germline V gene, CDR1 is MNHEY and CDR2 is SVGAGI. The CDR3 totals 16 residues. CDR3 coding DNA: TGTGCCAGCAGTTACTCTCCGTCAATTCGGGACACCGTTCGTACCTTC. It codes for CASSYSPSIRDTVRTF.

This clonotype was seen only a few times. The CDR3, as DNA: TGTGCCAGCAGTGAACGGACAGGGGGCAATCAGCCCCAGCATTTT. As protein: CASSERTGGNQPQHF. The chain couples TRBV6-1 to TRBJ1-5, with 9 bases matching TRBD1. The CDR3 totals 15 residues. V dropped 2 bases and J dropped 2; count of bases not matched to a gene: 1. The V gene's germline CDR1 is MNHNS and CDR2 SASEGT.

The rearrangement uses TRBV27 and TRBJ2-1; 12 bases match TRBD2. The germline gives CDR1 MNHEY, CDR2 SMNVEV (reference sequence). The CDR3 covers 16 residues. The J segment lost 4 bases and the V segment lost 1 base, leaving 2 bases of the junction unmatched. The CDR3 nucleotides are TGTGCCAGCAGTTTATATGGGACTAGCGGGTACAATGAGCAGTTCTTC. It encodes CASSLYGTSGYNEQFF.

This clonotype has just one count. V gene TRBV3-1 combines with J gene TRBJ2-4, with 7 bases matching TRBD1. The CDR3 contains 18 residues. Germline assignment: CDR1 LGHDT and CDR2 YNNKEL (reference sequence). J lost 6 bases, V lost 1 base, and 15 bases had no gene match. CDR3 sequence: CASSQAPDRTVGINIQYF. The CDR3 DNA reads TGTGCCAGCAGCCAAGCCCCGGACAGGACCGTCGGGATAAACATTCAGTACTTC.

The J gene is TRBJ1-3, the V gene TRBV5-1; weak D call: TRBD1 (5 bases). Germline-derived CDR1 and CDR2 are SGHRS and YFSETQ. The CDR3 extends over 18 amino acids. Trimming removed 4 bases from V and 1 base from J, with 21 bases in between. The chain's CDR3 is CASSPEGPGVRSGNTIYF. In nucleotides, the CDR3 is TGCGCCAGCAGCCCAGAGGGGCCGGGGGTCCGTTCTGGAAACACCATATATTTT.

The chain carries TRBV7-4 and TRBJ2-1, with D perhaps assigned TRBD1 or TRBD2 (7 bases each). V was clipped by 5 bases and J by 9 bases, with 23 bases between them. The CDR3 is 16 residues long. CDR1 SGHVT and CDR2 SQSDAQ come from the germline V gene. The CDR3 nucleotides read TGTGCCAGCAGCCCGGTTAAGGGGGCGGGAGAAAGTGAGCAGTTCTTC. As protein: CASSPVKGAGESEQFF.

This clonotype was recorded at least ten times. The V and J genes are TRBV7-8 and TRBJ2-7; tentative D call: TRBD1 (6 bases). The CDR3 contains 15 residues. The V end lost 0 bases, the J end lost 3 bases, and 12 bases lay between the germline ends. Germline V lookup: CDR1 SGHVS, CDR2 FQNEAQ. The CDR3: CASSLAGAGDYEQYF. The CDR3 DNA reads as TGTGCCAGCAGCTTAGCGGGGGCCGGGGACTACGAGCAGTACTTC.

The chain is built from TRBV11-2 and TRBJ1-6; D not resolved. V was cut by 1 base and J by 4 bases, with 5 bases left in between. The CDR3 is made up of 14 amino acids. Germline values: CDR1 SGHAT, CDR2 FQNNGV. The CDR3 DNA reads TGTGCCAGCAGCTTAGTGCCGTATAATTCACCCCTCCACTTT. It yields the protein CASSLVPYNSPLHF.

The CDR3, as DNA: TGTGCCAGCATCCCAGCGGTCGACTCCTACAATGAGCAGTTCTTC. Protein sequence: CASIPAVDSYNEQFF. The gene calls are TRBV28 and TRBJ2-1; D may be TRBD2 (5 bases). The V end lost 7 bases, the J end lost 0 bases, and 13 bases lay between the germline ends. The CDR3 has 15 residues. CDR1 and CDR2 (germline): MDHEN, SYDVKM.

This chain uses TRBV11-2 with TRBJ1-1; D is unclear. V was trimmed by 2 bases and J by 7 bases, leaving 11 bases between them. CDR3 length: 13 amino acids. Germline V gene lookup returns CDR1 SGHAT and CDR2 FQNNGV. The CDR3 DNA reads TGTGCCAGCAGCTTAATCTCCAGAGATGAAGCTTTCTTT. As protein: CASSLISRDEAFF.

This chain links TRBV28 with TRBJ2-5, with no clear D. Per germline, CDR1 MDHEN and CDR2 SYDVKM. The CDR3 sequence is 14 residues long. Trimming shortened V by 2 bases and J by 2 bases, and 9 bases separated the two germline ends. CDR3 region: CASSLETPQETQYF. The DNA of the CDR3 is TGTGCCAGCAGTTTAGAGACACCTCAAGAGACCCAGTACTTC.

The V call is TRBV7-9, the J call TRBJ2-3, with D unclear. The CDR3 length is 13 residues. V was shortened by 2 bases and J by 4 bases, with 7 bases between the two germline ends. The germline gives CDR1 SEHNR, CDR2 FQNEAQ (reference sequence). The CDR3: CASSLKGSDTQYF. In DNA form, the CDR3 reads TGTGCCAGCAGCTTAAAAGGTTCAGATACGCAGTATTTT. The whole variable domain, remainder taken from reference TRBV7-9 and TRBJ2-3, is DTGVSQNPRHKITKRGQNVTFRCDPISEHNRLYWYRQTLGQGPEFLTYFQNEAQLEKSRLLSDRFSAERPKGSFSTLEIQRTEQGDSAMYLCASSLKGSDTQYFGPGTRLTVL.

This clonotype was counted only a few times. The V and J genes are TRBV6-5 and TRBJ1-5, with D perhaps TRBD1 (5 bases). V lost 6 bases and J lost 4, with 13 bases in between. Germline loops: CDR1 MNHEY, CDR2 SVGAGI. The CDR3 is 14 residues long. The CDR3, as DNA: TGTGCCAGCAGCCGCGGGGGACTTAATCAGCCCCAGCATTTT. Translation gives CASSRGGLNQPQHF.

This clonotype has more than one count but fewer than ten. In DNA, the CDR3 is TGTGCCAGCAGCTTAGTCTGGGTCGGACAGGGCGGCGAGCAGTACTTC. It yields the protein CASSLVWVGQGGEQYF. The chain has TRBV7-2 and TRBJ2-7; 8 bases align to TRBD1. The J segment lost 6 bases and the V segment lost 1 base, leaving 11 bases of the junction unmatched. This CDR3 is 16 amino acids long. The germline gives CDR1 SGHTA, CDR2 FQGNSA.

The table lists this clonotype with many counts. This chain links TRBV6-1 with TRBJ1-4, with a possible D match to TRBD1 (5 bases). Germline values: CDR1 MNHNS, CDR2 SASEGT. With 4 bases removed from V and 8 bases from J, the gap between germline ends came to 17 bases. The CDR3 is made up of 15 amino acids. The DNA for the CDR3 is TGTGCCAGCAGTGCCAGGGAGGGCCGAGGCGAAAAACTGTTTTTT. This translates into CASSAREGRGEKLFF.

This clonotype appeared a few times. Here the CDR3 reads CASSLPKAGAYNEQFF. The CDR3 region has the DNA TGCGCCAGCAGCCTTCCGAAGGCGGGGGCCTACAATGAGCAGTTCTTC. The V and J genes are TRBV4-1 and TRBJ2-1; 7 positions agree with TRBD2. With V trimmed by 4 bases and J by 2 bases, 8 bases remained unmatched. Germline V gene sequence: CDR1 MGHRA, CDR2 YSYEKL. The CDR3 covers 16 residues.

CDR3 in amino acids: CASSIKLGVARPAFF. Written as DNA, the CDR3 is TGTGCCAGTAGTATTAAGCTGGGGGTTGCGAGACCAGCTTTCTTT. The V and J genes are TRBV19 and TRBJ1-1, with D possibly matching TRBD1 (5 bases). Germline loops: CDR1 LNHDA, CDR2 SQIVND (reference sequence). The germline V and J ends were trimmed by 3 bases and 10 bases, with 21 bases remaining between them. This CDR3 has 15 amino acids.

The CDR3 nucleotides read TGTGCCAGTAGTATCGGGGAGGGTTTCTCCTACAATGAGCAGTTCTTC. Its translation is CASSIGEGFSYNEQFF. The chain links TRBV19 to TRBJ2-1; 7 bases fit TRBD2. CDR1 and CDR2 from the germline V gene are LNHDA and SQIVND (reference sequence). Trimming cost V 3 bases and J 0 bases; bases outside gene matches: 5. The CDR3 is 16 residues long.

V usage is TRBV6-1 and J usage is TRBJ1-5; a weak D match, TRBD1 (6 bases). This CDR3 comprises 15 residues. V was pared by 1 base and J by 4 bases, with 11 bases between. Germline CDR1 reads MNHNS; CDR2 reads SASEGT. The CDR3 here is CASSEGTASNQPQHF. The CDR3 nucleotides are TGTGCCAGCAGTGAAGGGACAGCTAGTAATCAGCCCCAGCATTTT.